Reported below is one T cell receptor (beta chain). As yet, its antigen is unknown. This entry is derived from a study of T cells expressing NK-cell markers. The authors generated TCR beta cDNA through 5'RACE template switching with UMIs. TCRdb reworked the 5' RACE reads into one entry per CDR3 protein, no DNA. The sample data list approximately 440,000 distinct CDR3 sequences. Study-wide results and limits: It is unclear if expanded NKG2C-expressing clones target HCMV antigens. Topping the CD3+CD56-NKG2C+ fraction as well were these clonotypes, in several donors.

CDR1 SGHVS and CDR2 FQNEAQ come from the germline V gene. The CDR3 runs to 13 residues. The V gene is TRBV7-8, the J gene TRBJ2-1; TCRdb lists TRBD1, though no DNA is available to test this call. The receptor was isolated from a woman aged 50 to 65 in good health. Sequenced: blood T cells: a sorted CD56 or NKG2C T cell subset, CD4+ or CD8+ T cells, or bulk PBMC T cells (not recorded which). Here the CDR3 reads CASLDISSNEQFF.